This is a list of T cell receptor beta chains from one sample in a study of cytomegalovirus exposure and HLA in healthy donors. Here immunoSEQ multiplex PCR was the method, and the copy in TCRdb shows in-frame clones only, minus some. This sample yields over 150,000 clones, of which over 60% are seen a single time; approximately 4.8% belongs to the top ten. Material for sequencing was PBMCs. Receptor source: a man aged 25 to 45 in good health and CMV-seropositive. The CDR3 runs from the conserved cysteine through the conserved F or W.

V	J	CDR3
TRBV27	TRBJ2-7	CASSSSGRSYEQYF
TRBV10-3	TRBJ1-1	CAISEWGQNTEAFF
TRBV7-6	TRBJ2-1	CASSLALLAGVYNEQFF
TRBV5-4	TRBJ2-1	CAGSGLAGHNEQFF
TRBV28	TRBJ1-2	CASSLDLGQGARYGYTF
TRBV11-2	TRBJ2-7	CASSPGLAGDAEQYF
TRBV6-5	TRBJ1-2	CASSSGTGRDYGYTF
TRBV28	TRBJ1-2	CASTLRQRNYGYTF
TRBV19	TRBJ1-1	CASSATGSTISTEAFF
TRBV4-3	TRBJ1-4	CASSQDRQSVLFF
TRBV28	TRBJ1-2	CASSLLRGYGYTF
TRBV30	TRBJ1-6	CAWSPLRESYNSPLHF
TRBV6-6	TRBJ2-1	CASSPHLNEQFF
TRBV6-6	.	CASSRGQGAYEQYF
TRBV5-4	TRBJ2-7	CASSLQGAFYEQYF
TRBV10-3	TRBJ2-7	CAIRTGTGAYEQYF
TRBV28	TRBJ2-7	CASSNRDRVTYEQYF
TRBV28	TRBJ1-1	CASSSPKGGGVTEAFF
TRBV2	TRBJ1-2	CASFSGLFGGYTF
TRBV5-1	TRBJ2-1	CASSLGGLADNEQFF
TRBV19	TRBJ1-2	CASSMGGHGYTF
TRBV29-1	TRBJ1-2	CSPEDRGRMIYGYTF
TRBV6-5	TRBJ2-7	CASSYGGTNEQYF
TRBV6-1	TRBJ1-2	CASSLYRDGYTF
TRBV27	TRBJ2-7	CASSLQRTSGRGIEQYF
TRBV2	TRBJ2-3	CASTLAGVTDTQYF
TRBV5-1	TRBJ2-7	CASSLSSAGGVGEQYF
TRBV7-9	TRBJ2-6	CASSSGGANVLTF
TRBV9	TRBJ2-5	CASSVAGWGQETQYF
TRBV5-4	TRBJ2-7	CASSLGRGSYEQYF
TRBV7-8	TRBJ2-5	CASSLKTSGRRGETQYF
TRBV19	TRBJ1-3	CASSPLRAGGSGNTIYF
TRBV28	TRBJ2-1	CASSSSGSPRNEQFF
TRBV29-1	.	CSVEFTRTAIYEQYF
TRBV5-1	TRBJ1-6	CASSLGQGPNYSPLHF
TRBV4-1	TRBJ1-6	CASSQVGQGKNSPLHF
TRBV2	TRBJ2-1	CASKGRGAYNEQFF
TRBV5-1	TRBJ2-7	CASSRLRGPGEQYF
TRBV5-1	TRBJ2-1	CASSLGQGAYNEQFF
TRBV11-2	TRBJ2-1	CASSRQVTGFNEQFF
TRBV7-3	TRBJ1-1	CASSPLDRAIATEAFF